The 30 T cell receptor beta chains in this list originate from one sample, sequenced in a study of T-cell reconstitution after alpha-beta-depleted transplantation in children. It was with unique molecular identifiers that the TCRbeta library was prepared. TCRdb re-analysed the PCR reads in MiXCR, keeping a single row per CDR3 protein. The sample gives about 110,000 distinct CDR3 sequences, almost 6.5% of which show up once; around 23% is in the top ten. The sequencing here drew on PBMCs, mostly from graft donor cells, taken 360 days after TCRalphabeta/CD19-depleted stem cell transplant. These TCRs come from a male patient between 2 and 10 years old who had a stem cell transplant for acute lymphoblastic leukemia, so the T cells may come from the graft donor.

The genes are TRBV7-7 and TRBJ2-5, with a possible D match to TRBD2 (6 bases). Trimming took off 4 bases at V and 5 bases at J, with 20 bases between the two ends. CDR1 is SSHAT and CDR2 is FNYEAQ in the germline V gene (reference sequence). This CDR3 contains 16 residues. The DNA of the CDR3 is TGTGCCAGCAGCTATGGGGGAGGTTTGGAGCGGGAGACCCAGTACTTC. This translates into CASSYGGGLERETQYF.

This clonotype was seen only a few times. The chain uses TRBV7-9 and TRBJ2-2; no clear D gene. Looked up from germline, CDR1 is SEHNR and CDR2 is FQNEAQ (reference sequence). This CDR3 is 15 amino acids long. V was shortened by 3 bases and J by 2 bases, with 10 bases between the two germline ends. CDR3 DNA: TGTGCCAGCAGCTTTGCCCTGGCTAACACCGGGGAGCTGTTTTTT. This gives the protein CASSFALANTGELFF.

In this sample, this clonotype turned up once. A much larger clone sits a single nucleotide away, making a read error possible. J is TRBJ2-1 and V is TRBV20-1; possibly TRBD1 for D (7 bases). The germline CDR1 and CDR2 sequences are DFQATT and SNEGSKA (reference sequence). The CDR3 sequence is 16 residues long. This CDR3 reads CSARDNLAGRQGERFF. Here the CDR3 DNA reads TGCAGTGCTAGAGATAATCTAGCCGGGAGACAGGGTGAGCGGTTCTTC.

This clonotype has more than one count but fewer than ten. The rearrangement links TRBV24-1 to TRBJ1-1, with no clear D. The CDR3 sequence is 13 residues long. The V and J ends lost 4 bases and 7 bases respectively, with 12 bases between them. Looked up from germline, CDR1 is KGHDR and CDR2 is SFDVKD. The CDR3 DNA sequence: TGTGCCACCAGTGACCCCCCTCGGAGTGAAGCTTTCTTT. Protein product: CATSDPPRSEAFF.

This clonotype was recorded at least ten times. This CDR3 is CASSQPGTSGGRLQFF. The CDR3 bases are TGCGCCAGCAGCCAACCCGGGACTAGCGGGGGTCGGCTGCAGTTCTTC. The chain is built from TRBV4-3 and TRBJ2-1; 14 bases map to TRBD2. This CDR3 has 16 amino acids. V lost 2 bases and J lost 12; bases outside the gene matches: 9. Germline values: CDR1 LGHNA, CDR2 YSLEER.

This clonotype was recorded many times. The V gene is TRBV9, the J gene TRBJ2-1, with TRBD1 as a possible D gene (5 bases). CDR1 is SGDLS and CDR2 is YYNGEE in the germline V gene. V shed 7 bases and J shed 6 bases, with 17 bases lying between them. The length of the CDR3 is 14 residues. DNA of the CDR3: TGTGCCAGCCCCAGGGCCAACTGGGCCAATGAGCAGTTCTTC. It specifies CASPRANWANEQFF.

This clonotype showed up many times. The rearrangement joins TRBV5-5 to TRBJ2-1; D assignment may be TRBD1 or TRBD2 (5 bases each). The CDR3 length is 15 residues. Trimming stripped 7 bases from V and 4 bases from J, with 18 bases between. In germline, CDR1 is SGHKS, CDR2 YYEKEE (reference sequence). CDR3 bases: TGTGCCAGCTTTTCAGGGACCAGACCTTACAATGAGCAGTTCTTC. Translation gives CASFSGTRPYNEQFF.

In this sample, this clonotype turned up many times. The chain couples TRBV12-3 or TRBV12-4 to TRBJ2-1, with a weak D call TRBD2 (6 bases). This CDR3 region has 16 residues. Trimming removed 5 bases at V and 1 base at J, with 15 bases between. CDR3 sequence: CASSPGDFWSYNEQFF. The CDR3 DNA reads as TGTGCCAGCAGTCCCGGGGACTTCTGGTCCTACAATGAGCAGTTCTTC.

The V and J genes are TRBV2 and TRBJ1-6; maybe TRBD1 (6 bases). Germline V gene sequence: CDR1 SNHLY, CDR2 FYNNEI. This CDR3 is 16 amino acids long. V lost 7 bases to trimming and J lost 0 bases, with 13 bases between them. In DNA, the CDR3 is TGTGCCAGCAACTGGGACAAGAGCTCCTATAATTCACCCCTCCACTTT. This codes for CASNWDKSSYNSPLHF.

This clonotype was seen repeatedly, ten times or more. The chain joins TRBV7-2 to TRBJ2-7; TRBD2 might be the D (6 bases). This CDR3 has 15 amino acids. The germline CDR1 and CDR2 sequences are SGHTA and FQGNSA. V was cut by 2 bases and J by 5 bases, with 16 bases left in between. The CDR3 is CASSLSRGFRDEQYF. The CDR3 bases are TGTGCCAGCAGCTTAAGTCGGGGGTTCCGGGACGAGCAGTACTTC.

Of note for this clonotype: A much more abundant neighbour one base away suggests this may be a read error. The conserved phenylalanine or tryptophan normally closing the CDR3 is absent here, so this likely arose from a read error. CDR3 bases: TGCAGCGTTGAAACCTGGGGTAGCGAGCAGTACTAC. Amino acid sequence: CSVETWGSEQYY. This chain links TRBV29-1 with TRBJ2-7; no firm D call. CDR1 and CDR2 (germline): SQVTM, ANQGSEA. CDR3 length: 12 amino acids. Deletions cut 2 bases from V and 6 bases from J, with 11 bases between.

This clonotype has a handful of counts. The chain uses TRBV4-2 and TRBJ2-1; D not certain. V was clipped by 0 bases and J by 5 bases, with 11 bases between them. The germline V gene has CDR1 LGHNA and CDR2 YNFKEQ. The CDR3 length is 15 residues. The CDR3 is CASSQDPRFHNEQFF. DNA of the CDR3: TGTGCCAGCAGCCAAGACCCCAGGTTCCACAATGAGCAGTTCTTC.

This clonotype was seen at least ten times. The CDR3 sequence is CAISELQGKAGELFF. CDR3 bases: TGTGCCATCAGCGAGCTACAGGGGAAGGCCGGGGAGCTGTTTTTT. This chain links TRBV10-3 with TRBJ2-2, with 7 nucleotides matching TRBD1. The CDR3 is 15 amino acids. Germline-derived CDR1 and CDR2 are ENHRY and SYGVKD. V trimming: 6 bases; J trimming: 6 bases; junction bases outside the gene matches: 10.

This clonotype appeared many times. The chain combines TRBV5-6 with TRBJ2-1; 11 bases match TRBD2. The length of the CDR3 is 17 residues. Looked up from germline, CDR1 is SGHDT and CDR2 is YYEEEE. With 3 bases clipped from V and 0 bases from J, the junction kept 5 bases outside the gene matches. CDR3 sequence reads: CASSSRLAGSSYNEQFF. The DNA of the CDR3 is TGTGCCAGCAGCTCCAGACTAGCGGGGAGCTCCTACAATGAGCAGTTCTTC.

This clonotype was found many times. This chain uses TRBV12-3 or TRBV12-4 with TRBJ2-3; no clear D gene. The CDR3 extends over 14 amino acids. Trimming removed 3 bases from V and 0 bases from J, with 7 bases in between. The CDR3 DNA reads TGTGCCAGCAGTTTTGGAGCGAGCACAGATACGCAGTATTTT. Translating gives CASSFGASTDTQYF.

As regards this clonotype: The junction differs from germline at one of its ends, possibly a read error. The J gene is TRBJ1-1, the V gene TRBV7-9; D gene ambiguous. Germline V CDR1 and CDR2: SEHNR, FQNEAQ (reference sequence). The CDR3 runs 13 residues. The CDR3 protein is CASSAQWNTEVFF. CDR3 in DNA: TGTGCCAGCAGCGCCCAGTGGAACACTGAAGTTTTCTTT. The complete variable domain, with remaining parts taken from reference TRBV7-9 and TRBJ1-1, reads DTGVSQNPRHKITKRGQNVTFRCDPISEHNRLYWYRQTLGQGPEFLTYFQNEAQLEKSRLLSDRFSAERPKGSFSTLEIQRTEQGDSAMYLCASSAQWNTEVFFGQGTRLTVV.

This clonotype has ten or more counts. V usage is TRBV29-1 and J usage is TRBJ1-2; D is unclear. This CDR3 region has 8 residues. In germline, CDR1 is SQVTM, CDR2 ANQGSEA. V was clipped by 7 bases and J by 7 bases, with 4 bases between them. Here the CDR3 reads CSAAGYTF. The CDR3, as DNA: TGCAGCGCCGCTGGCTACACCTTC.

This clonotype appeared many times. V is TRBV4-2 and J is TRBJ2-3; either TRBD1 or TRBD2 may supply D (5 bases each). Germline V lookup: CDR1 LGHNA, CDR2 YNFKEQ. Trimming cost V 1 base and J 4 bases, with 9 bases left between them. This CDR3 region has 14 residues. As DNA, the CDR3 is TGTGCCAGCAGCCAAGGGGGGTGGGCAGATACGCAGTATTTT. Translated: CASSQGGWADTQYF.

Only a few counts were recorded for this clonotype. The chain has TRBV7-9 and TRBJ2-2, with TRBD1 identical over 7 bases. The CDR3 has 16 amino acids. Germline V gene sequence: CDR1 SEHNR, CDR2 FQNEAQ (reference sequence). J lost 1 base, V lost 4 bases, and 6 bases had no gene match. The DNA of the CDR3 is TGTGCCAGCAGCTCTCCGGGACAGAAGAACACCGGGGAGCTGTTTTTT. Its protein is CASSSPGQKNTGELFF.

This clonotype was seen a handful of times. The gene calls are TRBV7-2 and TRBJ1-5; tentative D call: TRBD1 (6 bases). Trimming stripped 4 bases from V and 2 bases from J, with 12 bases between. Germline lookup yields CDR1 SGHTA and CDR2 FQGNSA. CDR3 length: 15 amino acids. The CDR3 bases are TGTGCCAGCAGCTCTGACAGGATCCGCAATCAGCCCCAGCATTTT. Protein sequence: CASSSDRIRNQPQHF. Using reference TRBV7-2 and TRBJ1-5 for the parts outside the CDR3, the full variable domain is GAGVSQSPSNKVTEKGKDVELRCDPISGHTALYWYRQSLGQGLEFLIYFQGNSAPDKSGLPSDRFSAERTGGSVSTLTIQRTQQEDSAVYLCASSSDRIRNQPQHFGDGTRLSIL.

This clonotype was seen repeatedly, ten times or more. The CDR3 DNA follows: TGTGCCAGCTCACTGAGGGGAAAAGGGCTCCATGAGCAGTTCTTC. It specifies CASSLRGKGLHEQFF. V gene TRBV18 combines with J gene TRBJ2-1; D may be TRBD1 or TRBD2 (5 bases each). Per germline, CDR1 KGHSH and CDR2 LQKENI. Trimming took 4 bases from V and 8 from J, leaving 18 bases between them. This CDR3 is 15 amino acids long. Using reference TRBV18 and TRBJ2-1 for the parts outside the CDR3, the full variable domain is NAGVMQNPRHLVRRRGQEARLRCSPMKGHSHVYWYRQLPEEGLKFMVYLQKENIIDESGMPKERFSAEFPKEGPSILRIQQVVRGDSAAYFCASSLRGKGLHEQFFGPGTRLTVL.

The gene calls are TRBV9 and TRBJ1-4; the D is unclear. V was cut by 0 bases and J by 5 bases, with 11 bases left in between. CDR1 SGDLS and CDR2 YYNGEE come from the germline V gene. The CDR3 runs 15 residues. This chain's CDR3 is CASSVDGVSNEKLFF. CDR3 sequence (DNA): TGTGCCAGCAGCGTAGACGGGGTCTCAAATGAAAAACTGTTTTTT.

This clonotype was picked up many times. The chain links TRBV29-1 to TRBJ2-1; TRBD2 is a possible D gene (6 bases). The V gene lost 6 bases and the J gene lost 6 bases, with 15 bases spanning the gap. From germline, CDR1 is SQVTM and CDR2 ANQGSEA. The length of the CDR3 is 13 residues. In DNA, the CDR3 is TGCAGCGTCGACCAAGCGGGTCTCAATGAGCAGTTCTTC. Encoded protein: CSVDQAGLNEQFF.

The CDR3, as DNA: TGTGCCATCTCACGGGGGGTTGAGCAGTTCTTC. This sequence encodes CAISRGVEQFF. The chain recombines TRBV24-1 with TRBJ2-1, with 7 bases matching TRBD2. The CDR3 has 11 amino acids. The germline V gene encodes CDR1 KGHDR and CDR2 SFDVKD. Unmatched junction bases numbered 6, after V lost 11 bases and J lost 9 bases.

The sample holds many counts of this clonotype. The CDR3 DNA is TGCAGCGTTGGGGGGACAGGGTCCTACGAGCAGTACTTC. Translated, it gives CSVGGTGSYEQYF. The J gene is TRBJ2-7, the V gene TRBV29-1; 9 bases agree with TRBD1. Germline V gene data show CDR1 as SQVTM and CDR2 as ANQGSEA. Trimming took 4 bases from V and 1 from J; bases not matched to a gene: 2. The CDR3 sequence is 13 residues long.

This clonotype was seen a handful of times. The J gene is TRBJ2-1, the V gene TRBV7-3, with 8 bases identical to TRBD2. The CDR3 sequence is 23 residues long. Germline values: CDR1 SGHTA, CDR2 FQGTGA. Trimming at V came to 1 base and at J to 4 bases, leaving 27 bases not matched to a gene. CDR3 residues: CASSLNRLATSGESAGSYNEQFF. CDR3 DNA: TGTGCCAGCAGCTTAAATAGACTAGCGACCTCCGGTGAGTCCGCGGGGTCATACAATGAGCAGTTCTTC.

The chain links TRBV6-2 or TRBV6-3 to TRBJ2-2; no definite D call. The CDR3 runs to 15 residues. From germline, CDR1 is MNHEY and CDR2 SVGEGT. The germline V and J ends were trimmed by 4 bases and 4 bases, with 13 bases remaining between them. CDR3 coding DNA: TGTGCCAGCAGTTGGGCCAGAAAGGGCACCGGGGAGCTGTTTTTT. Its protein is CASSWARKGTGELFF.

This clonotype was seen ten or more times. This chain links TRBV4-3 with TRBJ2-1; the match to TRBD2 covers 8 bases. V was pared by 0 bases and J by 4 bases, with 5 bases of the junction left unmatched. Germline V gene lookup returns CDR1 LGHNA and CDR2 YSLEER. The CDR3 loop spans 16 amino acids. CDR3 nucleotide sequence: TGCGCCAGCAGCCAAGATTTGACTAGCGAGTACAATGAGCAGTTCTTC. As protein: CASSQDLTSEYNEQFF.

As DNA, the CDR3 is TGTGCCAGCTCAGCACGGGACGATGAGCAGTTCTTC. Its translation: CASSARDDEQFF. V gene TRBV28 combines with J gene TRBJ2-1; tentatively, D is TRBD1 or TRBD2 (5 bases each). The CDR3 is 12 amino acids. Germline values: CDR1 MDHEN, CDR2 SYDVKM. With 8 bases removed from V and 8 bases from J, the gap between germline ends came to 13 bases.

This clonotype came up a few times. The gene calls are TRBV5-8 and TRBJ2-7; D may be TRBD1 or TRBD2 (5 bases each). This CDR3 is 16 amino acids long. Trimming pared 4 bases from V and 3 bases from J, leaving 20 bases between. In germline, CDR1 is SGHTS, CDR2 YDEGEE. CDR3 nucleotide sequence: TGTGCCAGCAGCCGCTTCCCGGGGCCGCTACACTACGAGCAGTACTTC. It is translated as CASSRFPGPLHYEQYF.